Following are 12 T cell receptor beta chains from one sample sequenced in a study of shared clonotypes between healthy human individuals. The table came from immunoSEQ multiplex PCR; TCRdb's copy has only in-frame clones and leaves some out. This table holds 600,000 to 750,000 clones, around 70% found once. Source material: memory CD4+ T cells sorted from blood. Subset defined: CD45RA-negative fraction. The receptors stem from a woman younger than 45 in good health.

V and J are TRBV5-1 and TRBJ1-2; 7 bases line up with TRBD1. Germline CDR1 and CDR2: SGHRS and YFSETQ. The CDR3 covers 13 residues. With 1 base clipped from V and 7 bases from J, the junction kept 4 bases outside the gene matches. The CDR3 region has the DNA TGCGCCAGCAGCTTGCAGGGGGAAGTTGGCTACACCTTC. This translates into CASSLQGEVGYTF. The full variable domain, completed using reference TRBV5-1 and TRBJ1-2, is KAGVTQTPRYLIKTRGQQVTLSCSPISGHRSVSWYQQTPGQGLQFLFEYFSETQRNKGNFPGRFSGRQFSNSRSEMNVSTLELGDSALYLCASSLQGEVGYTFGSGTRLTVV.

As regards this clone: One junction end does not reproduce the germline sequence, and a read error may be involved. This chain links TRBV28 with TRBJ2-7, with a possible D match to TRBD1 (6 bases). Germline CDR1 and CDR2: MDHEN and SYDVKM. The CDR3 contains 14 residues. CDR3 sequence: CASRIQGPSYGQYF. The CDR3 DNA follows: TGTGCCAGCAGAATACAGGGACCCAGCTACGGGCAGTACTTC.

The CDR3 region is CASSQQGSNQPQHF. As DNA, the CDR3 is TGCGCCAGCAGCCAACAGGGTTCCAACCAGCCCCAGCATTTT. The chain is built from TRBV4-1 and TRBJ1-5; possible D gene TRBD1, 5 bases. Trimming stripped 2 bases from V and 7 bases from J, with 12 bases between. CDR1 and CDR2 from the germline V gene are MGHRA and YSYEKL. The length of the CDR3 is 14 residues.

This clone was detected many times. The rearrangement uses TRBV6-5 and TRBJ2-5; 11 nucleotides match TRBD2. Germline lookup yields CDR1 MNHEY and CDR2 SVGAGI. This CDR3 region has 15 residues. The ends lost 5 bases at V and 1 base at J; junction bases unmatched: 3. CDR3 bases: TGTGCCAGCAGTATGGGGACTAGCGGCCAAGAGACCCAGTACTTC. The encoded protein is CASSMGTSGQETQYF.

This rearrangement joins TRBV7-2 to TRBJ2-6; 7 bases map to TRBD1. This CDR3 spans 18 amino acids. The V segment lost 5 bases and the J segment 1 base; nucleotides outside the gene matches: 11. Germline V lookup: CDR1 SGHTA, CDR2 FQGNSA. CDR3 nucleotide sequence: TGTGCCAGCAGCACCCGACAGGGTGAAAGTTCTGGGGCCAACGTCCTGACTTTC. Its protein product is CASSTRQGESSGANVLTF.

This clone was picked up a small number of times. The V and J genes are TRBV6-5 and TRBJ2-5; D gene ambiguous. This CDR3 spans 12 amino acids. CDR1 MNHEY and CDR2 SVGAGI come from the germline V gene. With 4 bases removed from V and 4 bases from J, the gap between germline ends came to 7 bases. In nucleotides, the CDR3 is TGTGCCAGCAGTTCGGATGGAGAGACCCAGTACTTC. Protein sequence: CASSSDGETQYF.

The chain employs TRBV5-1 and TRBJ2-2, with 8 bases lining up with TRBD1. The V segment lost 7 bases and the J segment 4 bases; nucleotides outside the gene matches: 9. From germline, CDR1 is SGHRS and CDR2 YFSETQ. The CDR3 sequence is 15 residues long. CDR3 DNA: TGCGCCAGCCGCGGACAGGGAGCCGCCACCGGGGAGCTGTTTTTT. The encoded protein is CASRGQGAATGELFF.

Concerning this clone: This sample also contains other DNA sequences that code for the same CDR3. V and J are TRBV28 and TRBJ1-1, with D perhaps matching TRBD1 (6 bases). CDR3 length: 12 amino acids. Deletions cut 2 bases from V and 9 bases from J, with 10 bases between. CDR1 is MDHEN, CDR2 SYDVKM, per germline. The CDR3 region is CASSLTQGKAFF. CDR3 nucleotide sequence: TGTGCCAGCAGTTTAACGCAGGGGAAAGCTTTCTTT.

This clone was observed at least ten times. This chain connects TRBV28 to TRBJ1-3, with 7 bases that match TRBD1. CDR1 is MDHEN, CDR2 SYDVKM, per germline. V lost 5 bases, J lost 0 bases, and 10 bases stayed unmatched. This CDR3 has 17 amino acids. In DNA form, the CDR3 reads TGTGCCAGCAGTCCTAACCCGGGACAGAGCTCTGGAAACACCATATATTTT. Amino acid sequence: CASSPNPGQSSGNTIYF.

This chain joins TRBV5-5 and TRBJ1-2; tentative D call: TRBD1 (5 bases). CDR3 length equals 14 residues. Looked up from germline, CDR1 is SGHKS and CDR2 is YYEKEE (reference sequence). With 0 bases removed from V and 7 bases from J, the gap between germline ends came to 13 bases. The CDR3: CASSLEARDFGYTF. The CDR3 DNA reads as TGTGCCAGCAGCTTGGAGGCCAGGGACTTTGGCTACACCTTC.

The chain recombines TRBV12-1 with TRBJ2-3; the table's D call of TRBD2 was not tested on the DNA. TRBV12-1 is designated a pseudogene. The CDR3 has 16 residues. CDR3 loop: CASSTIQAGESLLRYF. CDR3 nucleotide sequence: TGTGCCAGCAGCACAATTCAAGCGGGAGAATCCCTACTGCGGTATTTT.

The CDR3 reads CASSQQREVSYEQYF. CDR3 DNA: TGTGCCAGCTCACAGCAGAGGGAGGTTTCCTACGAGCAGTACTTC. The rearrangement links TRBV18 to TRBJ2-7, with D maybe TRBD2 (6 bases). In germline, CDR1 is KGHSH, CDR2 LQKENI. The CDR3 covers 15 residues. V lost 4 bases, J lost 1 base, and 14 bases lay in between.